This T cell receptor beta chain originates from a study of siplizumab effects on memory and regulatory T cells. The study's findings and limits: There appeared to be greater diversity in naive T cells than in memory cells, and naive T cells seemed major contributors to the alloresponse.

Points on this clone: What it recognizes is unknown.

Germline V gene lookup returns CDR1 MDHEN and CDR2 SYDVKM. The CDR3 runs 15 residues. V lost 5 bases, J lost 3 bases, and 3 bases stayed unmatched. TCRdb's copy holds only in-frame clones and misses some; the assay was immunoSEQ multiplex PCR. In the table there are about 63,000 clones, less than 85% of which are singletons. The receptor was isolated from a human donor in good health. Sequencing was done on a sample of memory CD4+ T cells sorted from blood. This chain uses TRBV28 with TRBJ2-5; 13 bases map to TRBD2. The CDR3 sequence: CASSQGTSGKETQYF. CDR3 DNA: TGTGCCAGCAGTCAAGGGACTAGCGGGAAAGAGACCCAGTACTTC. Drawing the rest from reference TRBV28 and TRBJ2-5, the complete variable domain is DVKVTQSSRYLVKRTGEKVFLECVQDMDHENMFWYRQDPGLGLRLIYFSYDVKMKEKGDIPEGYSVSREKKERFSLILESASTNQTSMYLCASSQGTSGKETQYFGPGTRLLVL.